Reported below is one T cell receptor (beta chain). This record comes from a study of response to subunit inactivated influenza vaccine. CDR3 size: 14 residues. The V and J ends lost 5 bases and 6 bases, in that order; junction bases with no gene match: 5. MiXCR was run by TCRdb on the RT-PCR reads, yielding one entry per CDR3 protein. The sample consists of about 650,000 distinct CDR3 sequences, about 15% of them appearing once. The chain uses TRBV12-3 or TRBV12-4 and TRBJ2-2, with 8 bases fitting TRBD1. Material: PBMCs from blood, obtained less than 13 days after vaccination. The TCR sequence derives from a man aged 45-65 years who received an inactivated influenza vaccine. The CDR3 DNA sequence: TGTGCCAGCAGTCGGACAGGGCGGGCCGGGGAGCTGTTTTTT. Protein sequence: CASSRTGRAGELFF.